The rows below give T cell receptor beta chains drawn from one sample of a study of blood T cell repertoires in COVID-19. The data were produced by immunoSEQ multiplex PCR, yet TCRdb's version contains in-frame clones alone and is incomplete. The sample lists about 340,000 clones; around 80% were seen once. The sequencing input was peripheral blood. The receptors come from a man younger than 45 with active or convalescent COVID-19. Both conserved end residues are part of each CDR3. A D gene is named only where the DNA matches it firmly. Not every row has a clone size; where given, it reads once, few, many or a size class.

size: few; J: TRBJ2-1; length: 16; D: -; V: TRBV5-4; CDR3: CASSSLAASSYNEQFF; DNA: TGTGCCAGCAGCTCCTTAGCGGCCAGCTCCTACAATGAGCAGTTCTTC
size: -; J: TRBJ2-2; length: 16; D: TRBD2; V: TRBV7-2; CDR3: CASRIRGGANTGELFF; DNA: TGTGCCAGCAGAATTCGCGGGGGGGCGAACACCGGGGAGCTGTTTTTT
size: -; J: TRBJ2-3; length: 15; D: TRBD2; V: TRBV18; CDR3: CASSPTGLDTDTQYF; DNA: TGTGCCAGCTCACCTACGGGACTAGACACAGATACGCAGTATTTT
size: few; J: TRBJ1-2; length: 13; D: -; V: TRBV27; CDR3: CASSLAGADGYTF; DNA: TGTGCCAGCAGTTTAGCGGGGGCGGATGGCTACACCTTC
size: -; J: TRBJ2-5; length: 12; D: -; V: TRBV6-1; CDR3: CASSERSETQYF; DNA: TGTGCCAGCAGTGAGAGATCCGAGACCCAGTACTTC
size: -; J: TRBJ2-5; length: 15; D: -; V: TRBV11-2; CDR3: CASSLEGALQETQYF; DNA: TGTGCCAGCAGCTTAGAGGGGGCCCTCCAAGAGACCCAGTACTTC
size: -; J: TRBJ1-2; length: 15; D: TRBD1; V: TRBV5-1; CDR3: CASSPSRDRNYGYTF; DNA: TGCGCCAGCAGCCCGTCCCGGGACAGGAACTATGGCTACACCTTC
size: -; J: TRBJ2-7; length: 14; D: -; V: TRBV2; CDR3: CAYFSGETPYEQYF; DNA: TGTGCCTACTTTAGCGGCGAAACCCCCTACGAGCAGTACTTC
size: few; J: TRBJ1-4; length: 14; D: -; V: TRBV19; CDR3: CASSIDRLNEKLFF; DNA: TGTGCCAGTAGTATAGATAGACTCAATGAAAAACTGTTTTTT
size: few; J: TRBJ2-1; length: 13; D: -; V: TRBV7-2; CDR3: CASSLLLFNEQFF; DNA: TGTGCCAGCAGCTTACTCCTATTCAATGAGCAGTTCTTC
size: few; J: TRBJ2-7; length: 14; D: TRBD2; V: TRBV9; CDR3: CASTRGTSTSEQYF; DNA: TGTGCCAGCACTCGGGGGACTAGTACTTCCGAGCAGTACTTC
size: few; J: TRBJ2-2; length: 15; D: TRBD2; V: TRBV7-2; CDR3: CASSLRAGEAGELFF; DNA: TGTGCCAGCAGCTTAAGGGCGGGAGAGGCCGGGGAGCTGTTTTTT
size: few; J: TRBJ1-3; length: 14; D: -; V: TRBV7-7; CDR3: CASSADRHADTIYF; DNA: TGTGCCAGCAGCGCCGACAGGCATGCGGACACCATATATTTT
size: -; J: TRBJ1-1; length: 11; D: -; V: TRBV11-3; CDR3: CASSRGTEAFF; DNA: TGTGCCAGCAGCAGGGGAACTGAAGCTTTCTTT
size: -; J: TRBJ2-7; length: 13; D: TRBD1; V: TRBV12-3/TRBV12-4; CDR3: CASRKTGGHEQYF; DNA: TGTGCCAGCAGGAAAACAGGGGGCCACGAGCAGTACTTC
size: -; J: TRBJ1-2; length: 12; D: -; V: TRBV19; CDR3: CASTSGVGGYTF; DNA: TGTGCCAGTACCTCCGGGGTCGGTGGCTACACCTTC
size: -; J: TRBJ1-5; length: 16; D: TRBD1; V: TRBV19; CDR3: CASSFRDRGGNQPQHF; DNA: TGTGCCAGTAGTTTCCGGGACAGGGGGGGCAATCAGCCCCAGCATTTT
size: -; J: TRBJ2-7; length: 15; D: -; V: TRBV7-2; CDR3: CASSLAEGSGYEQYF; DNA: TGTGCCAGCAGCTTAGCGGAGGGTAGTGGTTACGAGCAGTACTTC
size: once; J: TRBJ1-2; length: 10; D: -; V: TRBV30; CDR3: CASGDYGYTF; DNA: TGTGCTTCCGGGGACTATGGCTACACCTTC
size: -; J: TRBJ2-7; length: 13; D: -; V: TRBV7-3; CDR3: CASSLGQANEQYF; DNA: TGTGCCAGCAGCTTAGGCCAGGCAAACGAGCAGTACTTC
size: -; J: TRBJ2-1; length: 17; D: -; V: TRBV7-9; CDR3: CASSYTQGWSSYNEQFF; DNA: TGTGCCAGCAGCTACACCCAGGGCTGGAGCTCCTACAATGAGCAGTTCTTC
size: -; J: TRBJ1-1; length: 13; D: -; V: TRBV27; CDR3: CASGPMGLVGAFF; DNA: TGTGCCAGCGGCCCTATGGGCCTGGTAGGAGCTTTCTTT
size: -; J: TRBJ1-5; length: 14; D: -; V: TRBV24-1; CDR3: CATSDHRANQPQHF; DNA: TGTGCCACCAGTGATCACAGAGCCAATCAGCCCCAGCATTTT
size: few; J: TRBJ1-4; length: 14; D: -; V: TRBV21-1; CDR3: CACIPGGDGEKLFF; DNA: TGTGCCTGCATACCTGGAGGGGATGGGGAAAAACTGTTTTTT
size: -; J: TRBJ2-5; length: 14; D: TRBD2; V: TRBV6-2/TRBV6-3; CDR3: CASSRTSGGETQYF; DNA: TGTGCCAGCAGTCGGACTAGCGGGGGGGAGACCCAGTACTTC
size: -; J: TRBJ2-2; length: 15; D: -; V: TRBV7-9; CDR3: CASKLLPGNTGELFF; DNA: TGTGCCAGCAAATTATTACCGGGAAACACCGGGGAGCTGTTTTTT
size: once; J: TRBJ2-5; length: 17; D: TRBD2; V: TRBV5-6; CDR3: CASSLSLQVAGKETQYF; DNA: TGTGCCAGCAGCTTGTCCCTCCAGGTAGCGGGAAAAGAGACCCAGTACTTC
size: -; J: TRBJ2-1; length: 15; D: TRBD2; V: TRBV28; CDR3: CANPTGTITYNEQFF; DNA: TGTGCAAACCCTACCGGGACTATTACCTACAATGAGCAGTTCTTC
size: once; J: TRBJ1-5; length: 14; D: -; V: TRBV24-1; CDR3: CATSDGQLNQPQHF; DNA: TGTGCCACCAGTGACGGACAGCTGAATCAGCCCCAGCATTTT
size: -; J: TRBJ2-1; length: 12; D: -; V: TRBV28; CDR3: CASSPGQSEQFF; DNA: TGTGCCAGCAGTCCCGGACAGAGTGAGCAGTTCTTC
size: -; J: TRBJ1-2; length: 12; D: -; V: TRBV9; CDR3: CASGSIVYGYTF; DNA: TGTGCCAGCGGGAGCATCGTGTATGGCTACACCTTC
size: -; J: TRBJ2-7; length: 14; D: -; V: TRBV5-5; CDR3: CASSLGLTPLEQYF; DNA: TGTGCCAGCAGCTTAGGACTCACTCCTTTGGAGCAGTACTTC
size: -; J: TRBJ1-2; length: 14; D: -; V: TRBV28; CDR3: CASSSVRGRGGYTF; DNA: TGTGCCAGCAGTTCTGTCAGGGGACGAGGAGGCTACACCTTC
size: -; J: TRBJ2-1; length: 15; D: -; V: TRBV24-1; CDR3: CATSDHRATYNEQFF; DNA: TGTGCCACCAGTGACCACAGGGCCACCTACAATGAGCAGTTCTTC
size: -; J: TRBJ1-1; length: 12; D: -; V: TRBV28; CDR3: CASSSQGSEAFF; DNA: TGTGCCAGCAGTTCTCAGGGGTCTGAAGCTTTCTTT
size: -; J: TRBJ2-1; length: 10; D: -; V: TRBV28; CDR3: CASEEGEQFF; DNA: TGTGCCAGTGAAGAGGGTGAGCAGTTCTTC
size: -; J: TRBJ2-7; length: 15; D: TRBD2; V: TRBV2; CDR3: CASSEGLAGAYEQYF; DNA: TGTGCCAGCAGTGAAGGACTAGCGGGGGCCTACGAGCAGTACTTC
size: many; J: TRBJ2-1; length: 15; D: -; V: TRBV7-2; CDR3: CASSLKFGTVNEQFF; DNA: TGTGCCAGCAGCTTAAAATTCGGGACTGTCAATGAGCAGTTCTTC
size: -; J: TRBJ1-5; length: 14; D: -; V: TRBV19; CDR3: CASSIGGGEQPQHF; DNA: TGTGCCAGTAGTATAGGGGGTGGGGAGCAGCCCCAGCATTTT
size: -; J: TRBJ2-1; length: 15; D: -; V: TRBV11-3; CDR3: CASSLDRATYNEQFF; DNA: TGTGCCAGCAGCTTAGACAGGGCAACCTACAATGAGCAGTTCTTC
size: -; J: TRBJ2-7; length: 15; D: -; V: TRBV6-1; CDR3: CASSEVGRVTYEQYF; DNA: TGTGCCAGCAGTGAAGTAGGCAGGGTGACCTACGAGCAGTACTTC
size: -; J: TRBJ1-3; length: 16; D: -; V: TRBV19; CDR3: CASSPGFTGFGNTIYF; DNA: TGTGCCAGTAGTCCAGGCTTTACAGGGTTTGGAAACACCATATATTTT
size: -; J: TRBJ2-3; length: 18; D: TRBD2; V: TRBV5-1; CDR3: CASSVGSLAGGRTDTQYF; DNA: TGCGCCAGCAGCGTAGGATCCTTGGCGGGGGGGCGAACAGATACGCAGTATTTT